The T cell receptor beta chain under discussion was sequenced for a study of cytomegalovirus exposure and HLA in healthy donors (dated by TCRdb to the late 2010s). Notes on the research overall: An earlier analysis of several hundred of the donors reported about 260 Gb of sequence data and 95 million to 140 million unique TCR beta sequences obtained from about 170 million T cells. An early release that covered roughly 600 HLA-typed donors contained 300 to 350 gigabases of sequencing data and tens of millions of unique TCR sequences. The genetic ancestry cluster associated with self-reported Caucasian donors included 80% to 90% of the roughly 400 genotyped donors. The study was designed to test whether signatures of past pathogen exposure could be identified by cataloging public T cell receptors. The study used immunosequencing to profile the T cell repertoires of several hundred subjects and linked those repertoires to cytomegalovirus serostatus. A separate validation cohort of more than 100 different subjects was used in addition to the approximately 610-subject first cohort. High-throughput TCR immunosequencing, statistical association of individual TCRs with disease status, and machine learning were combined to predict cytomegalovirus infection status. To study patterns of TCR occurrence, a later analysis re-analyzed previously published TCR beta repertoires from 666 donors and added high-resolution HLA genotyping. The later analysis used no new phenotypic data to find candidate immune exposures, relying instead on TCR beta sequences and their occurrence across donors. To decide whether each TCR beta V gene segment behaved as functional or pseudogenic, an earlier analysis of approximately 590 of the donors relied on high-throughput TCR beta sequencing. Donor age, sex, ethnicity and CMV serostatus were compiled alongside the repertoire data. Genome-wide SNP genotypes for about 65% of the 666 donors were used in a later genetic analysis, which treated that subset as a discovery cohort. Every discovery cohort repertoire had been produced on one sequencing platform. Both class I and class II loci were covered by HLA typing, at four-digit resolution. Typing coverage differed by locus: A, B, C, DRB1 and DQB1 were typed in roughly 620-640 donors, DQA1 in about 550, DPA1 in around 610, and DPB1 in 400 to 490. Several DR-DQ haplotypes were handled as single units for association and clustering, since linkage in the cohort was strong. On average, approximately 250,000 unique TCR beta nucleotide sequences were sequenced per donor among a few hundred genotyped donors of the cohort, with approximately 18% of those sequences being non-productive.

Broad study findings and their caveats: A cluster of highly shared sequence variants was judged likely to be a technical artifact of the sequencing pipeline. The classifier was reported to diagnose cytomegalovirus status with high specificity and sensitivity in both the original and validation cohorts. In a later analysis, HLA-associated TCR beta chains showed more clonal expansion and lower generation probabilities than non-associated chains that were equally common. In a later analysis, 16,951 TCR beta sequences were associated with specific HLA alleles at a false discovery rate of 0.05. Most CMV-associated TCR beta chains appeared to be HLA-restricted in a later analysis, and the HLA associations seemed to be driven largely by CMV exposure. Because HLA typing was missing for some donors at each locus, association tests included only the typed subset. CMV serostatus was the only immune exposure information available for the cohort. According to the authors, the approach could potentially be generalized to other disease states and immunological phenotypes. Correlated functional status among segregating V segments might reflect linkage disequilibrium, but an unknown experimental factor could not be ruled out. Some IMGT-functional V segments, including TRBV6-2 and TRBV6-3, could not be told apart with the 87-base-pair reads, so those segments were excluded. A few of the identified cytomegalovirus-associated TCR beta chains were confirmed in vitro to be specific for cytomegalovirus antigens. When HLA alleles, especially DR and DQ, strongly co-occurred, TCR associations were difficult to assign to individual alleles. In an earlier analysis of fewer than 750 of the donors, most TCR beta V segments were observed in productive rearrangements about 87% or about 30% of the time, broadly matching IMGT annotations. In the study, about 150 TCR beta chains were listed as associated with cytomegalovirus. Compared with the roughly 600-donor mean, donors in an Asian-associated ancestry cluster had fewer N-insertions in productive TCRs, according to a later genetic analysis. A later genetic analysis associated a missense DCLRE1C variant with V-gene and J-gene trimming of TCR beta chains, and an independent cohort replicated the association. Presence/absence analyses assumed roughly uniform sequencing depth across donors, an assumption that may not hold. A further reported finding was that TCR beta sequences accurately predicted the HLA-A and HLA-B alleles for most subjects in the first cohort. According to a later analysis, TCR association rates differed among HLA loci, with DRB1 alleles showing the most associated TCRs and HLA-C alleles showing the fewest. In this cohort, only TCR beta chains were sequenced, and detectable features were limited by the absence of alpha or paired-chain data. Because counts were too low, seventeen rarely observed V segments, including chromosome 9 orphons, were left out of the earlier analysis of some 640 of the donors. Across donors, most TCR sequences were observed very rarely, whereas some public TCRs were present in many individuals. A later analysis reported that several top co-occurrence clusters appeared linked to parvovirus B19, influenza, CMV and Epstein-Barr virus.

This clone was counted between two and nine times. Its antigen is not yet known. No base qualities exist here, and no much larger clone lies one base off it. In total, just over 650 healthy bone marrow donors made up the cohort. Cohort members were all nominally healthy when sampled, although unrecorded immune exposures were likely present. The donor tested CMV seronegative, placing the donor among the approximately 360 seronegative members of the cohort. A peripheral blood sample was provided by each donor, and peripheral blood mononuclear cells were used for TCR beta sequencing. Genomic DNA was extracted from the blood cell samples with the Qiagen DNeasy Blood Extraction Kit. Reading the germline V gene gives CDR1 SGHTA and CDR2 FQGTGA. Trimming takes 5 bases off V and 0 bases off J; junction bases not matched to a gene: 11. The CDR3 holds 19 amino acids from the cysteine to the phenylalanine. The sequence is cut down to CDR3 DNA, 57 bases in frame from base 1.

The library was made by the immunoSEQ multiplex PCR assay. A mixture of 60 forward primers for TCR Vbeta segments and 13 reverse primers for TCR Jbeta segments was used in the multiplex PCR. A multiplex PCR assay on genomic DNA amplified the CDR3 region of rearranged TCR beta genes. Amplified TCR beta libraries were sequenced as 87-base-pair reads on the Illumina HiSeq System. As for the original processing: A later analysis counted about 76 million unique TCR beta chains across the 640 or so repertoires, and some 11 million of these chains were shared by at least two donors. To remove PCR and sequencing errors, raw reads were error-corrected and collapsed into unique sequences using a nearest-neighbor algorithm that merged closely related sequences. CDR3 sequences were aligned to IMGT reference sequences to assign V, D and J gene segments. For a sequence to be retained, at least a six-nucleotide match to both a V gene segment and a J gene segment was required. Rearrangements were called productive when the CDR3 lacked stop codons and stayed in frame with V and J; all others were non-productive. CDR3 was defined by IMGT convention, running from the second conserved V-encoded cysteine to the conserved J-encoded phenylalanine. The earlier analysis of about 500 of the donors excluded sequences that lacked an unambiguous match to a single V gene segment. In an earlier analysis of a few hundred of the donors, V segments were called functional above 56.7% productive rearrangements and were called segregating when the between-donor standard deviation exceeded 5%. To diagnose cytomegalovirus status from the catalog of TCR beta chain sequences, a statistical classification framework was built. A later analysis assigned V and J genes by comparing TCR nucleotide sequences with IMGT/GENE-DB human TR gene sequences. The TCRdist pipeline was used in a later analysis to assign CDR3 sequences and most-parsimonious VDJ recombination scenarios. In a later analysis, every TCR beta chain was defined by the combination of its CDR3 amino acid sequence and its V-gene family, and reads without a unique V-gene family were dropped. A later analysis removed 450 to 600 highly shared, low-generation-probability nucleotide sequences to deal with suspected cross-contamination and a sequencing artifact. In a later analysis, a clonal expansion index for each public chain was calculated from normalized within-repertoire ranks of inferred template counts. In a later analysis, generation probabilities were computed with a VDJ recombination model fitted to out-of-frame rearrangements, and the resulting probabilities were checked against IGoR. A later analysis scored TCR-TCR, TCR-HLA and TCR-CMV co-occurrence with hypergeometric tests, applying a repertoire-size bias correction to TCR pairs. False discovery rates were estimated in a later analysis by permuting HLA or CMV assignments 20 times. A later analysis grouped co-occurring TCRs with DBSCAN, adding TCRdist sequence similarity when clustering within HLA-allele-positive subsets. For co-occurrence clustering, repertoires with fewer than 30,000 or more than 120,000 public chains were excluded, along with roughly 5 repertoires with anomalous nucleotide sharing. Sourced from immuneACCESS, this table was stored by TCRdb with only in-frame sequences that have V and J called. A share of the clones is absent; for the studies checked, an unresolved V gene accounts for under half, and the remainder has no known explanation. The DNA was the basis for D and trimming; V, J and clone size are from that table. The sample table lists about 130,000 clones, 65% to 85% of them with a count of one. Of the sample, about 1.8% falls within the top ten clones.

This chain joins TRBV7-3 to TRBJ2-3; the central 13 bases match TRBD2. Sequencing was performed on PBMCs. This TCR was recovered from a woman in her 40s in good health and CMV-seronegative. Here the CDR3 is given as CASSQGGLAGVSSTDTQYF. The DNA sequence is as follows: TGTGCCAGCAGCCAAGGCGGACTAGCGGGGGTGTCTAGCACAGATACGCAGTATTTT.